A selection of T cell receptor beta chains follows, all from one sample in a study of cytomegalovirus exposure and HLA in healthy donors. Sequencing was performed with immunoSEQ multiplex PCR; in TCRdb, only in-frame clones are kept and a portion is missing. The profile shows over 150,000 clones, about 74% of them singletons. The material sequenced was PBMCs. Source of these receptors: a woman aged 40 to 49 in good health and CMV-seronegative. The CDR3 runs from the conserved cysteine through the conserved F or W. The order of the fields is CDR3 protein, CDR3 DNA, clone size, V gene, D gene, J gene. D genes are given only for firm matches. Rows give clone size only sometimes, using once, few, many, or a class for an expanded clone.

cdr3_aa: CSVADRNTEAFF
cdr3_nt: TGCAGCGTTGCTGACAGGAACACTGAAGCTTTCTTT
clone_size: few
v_call: TRBV29-1
d_call: -
j_call: TRBJ1-1

cdr3_aa: CSDLARGDTQYF
cdr3_nt: TGCAGCGATCTAGCGCGGGGAGATACGCAGTATTTT
clone_size: -
v_call: TRBV29-1
d_call: -
j_call: TRBJ2-3

cdr3_aa: CASSVEGAGAHSPLHF
cdr3_nt: TGTGCCAGCAGCGTAGAAGGGGCAGGGGCCCATTCACCCCTCCACTTT
clone_size: -
v_call: TRBV9
d_call: -
j_call: TRBJ1-6

cdr3_aa: CSAETDTQYF
cdr3_nt: TGCAGTGCGGAGACTGATACGCAGTATTTT
clone_size: -
v_call: TRBV20-1
d_call: -
j_call: TRBJ2-3

cdr3_aa: CASSFFPTGGLETQYF
cdr3_nt: TGTGCTAGCAGCTTTTTTCCGACAGGGGGCTTAGAGACCCAGTACTTC
clone_size: -
v_call: TRBV7-7
d_call: TRBD1
j_call: TRBJ2-5

cdr3_aa: CASSMQGAGQPQHF
cdr3_nt: TGTGCCAGCAGCATGCAGGGGGCTGGGCAGCCCCAGCATTTT
clone_size: -
v_call: TRBV5-4
d_call: TRBD1
j_call: TRBJ1-5

cdr3_aa: CASSLADPSADTQYF
cdr3_nt: TGTGCCAGCAGCTTAGCAGATCCCAGCGCAGATACGCAGTATTTT
clone_size: -
v_call: TRBV7-8
d_call: -
j_call: TRBJ2-3

cdr3_aa: CASSGDRTYSPLHF
cdr3_nt: TGTGCCAGCAGTGGCGACAGAACGTATTCACCCCTCCACTTT
clone_size: once
v_call: TRBV6-1
d_call: -
j_call: TRBJ1-6

cdr3_aa: CASSLSASRETQYF
cdr3_nt: TGTGCCAGCAGCTTGTCGGCTAGCAGAGAGACCCAGTACTTC
clone_size: -
v_call: TRBV5-4
d_call: -
j_call: TRBJ2-5

cdr3_aa: CASRPGTGGSTDTQYF
cdr3_nt: TGTGCCAGCAGACCCGGGACAGGGGGGAGCACAGATACGCAGTATTTT
clone_size: few
v_call: TRBV21-1
d_call: -
j_call: TRBJ2-3

cdr3_aa: CASTRSGTGSADTQYF
cdr3_nt: TGCGCCAGCACCCGCTCCGGGACAGGGTCAGCAGATACGCAGTATTTT
clone_size: -
v_call: TRBV5-1
d_call: TRBD1
j_call: TRBJ2-3

cdr3_aa: CASARDSGSNYGYTF
cdr3_nt: TGTGCCAGCGCGCGGGACAGCGGTTCTAACTATGGCTACACCTTC
clone_size: -
v_call: TRBV18
d_call: TRBD1
j_call: TRBJ1-2

cdr3_aa: CASSHPPGNYGYTF
cdr3_nt: TGTGCCAGCAGCCACCCCCCAGGGAACTATGGCTACACCTTC
clone_size: -
v_call: TRBV5-4
d_call: -
j_call: TRBJ1-2

cdr3_aa: CATSSPGQGLTTNEREKLFF
cdr3_nt: TGTGCCACCAGCAGCCCGGGACAGGGACTTACAACTAATGAACGTGAAAAACTGTTTTTT
clone_size: -
v_call: TRBV15
d_call: TRBD1
j_call: TRBJ1-4

cdr3_aa: CASRDHRGYNEQFF
cdr3_nt: TGTGCCAGCAGGGACCACAGGGGATACAATGAGCAGTTCTTC
clone_size: -
v_call: TRBV6-6
d_call: TRBD1
j_call: TRBJ2-1

cdr3_aa: CSGGVGLGLDTQYF
cdr3_nt: TGCAGCGGGGGGGTGGGACTCGGATTGGATACGCAGTATTTT
clone_size: once
v_call: TRBV29-1
d_call: -
j_call: TRBJ2-3

cdr3_aa: CSGGAQGAFTF
cdr3_nt: TGCAGTGGGGGAGCTCAGGGGGCGTTCACCTTC
clone_size: -
v_call: TRBV20-1
d_call: TRBD1
j_call: TRBJ1-2

cdr3_aa: CASSSPGLAEQFF
cdr3_nt: TGTGCCAGCAGCTCACCGGGACTAGCGGAGCAGTTCTTC
clone_size: -
v_call: TRBV5-4
d_call: TRBD2
j_call: TRBJ2-1

cdr3_aa: CATNPGQAKETQYF
cdr3_nt: TGCGCCACGAATCCGGGACAGGCCAAAGAGACCCAGTACTTC
clone_size: -
v_call: TRBV10-2
d_call: TRBD1
j_call: TRBJ2-5

cdr3_aa: CASSPGTGGNEQFF
cdr3_nt: TGTGCCAGCTCACCTGGGACAGGGGGCAATGAGCAGTTCTTC
clone_size: -
v_call: TRBV18
d_call: TRBD1
j_call: TRBJ2-1

cdr3_aa: CASSGPGGQGIFYGYTF
cdr3_nt: TGTGCCAGCAGCGGACCCGGGGGACAGGGGATTTTCTATGGCTACACCTTC
clone_size: -
v_call: TRBV11-3
d_call: TRBD1
j_call: TRBJ1-2

cdr3_aa: CASERGGSYNEQFF
cdr3_nt: TGTGCCAGCGAGCGGGGGGGTTCCTACAATGAGCAGTTCTTC
clone_size: -
v_call: TRBV6-5
d_call: TRBD2
j_call: TRBJ2-1

cdr3_aa: CASSDSWTWGPDTQYF
cdr3_nt: TGTGCCAGCAGTGACTCCTGGACATGGGGCCCAGATACGCAGTATTTT
clone_size: -
v_call: TRBV6-4
d_call: -
j_call: TRBJ2-3

cdr3_aa: CASSQGESGTDTQYF
cdr3_nt: TGCGCCAGCAGCCAAGGGGAGTCTGGCACAGATACGCAGTATTTT
clone_size: -
v_call: TRBV4-1
d_call: -
j_call: TRBJ2-3

cdr3_aa: CASSTRHEIIYGYTF
cdr3_nt: TGTGCCAGTAGTACCCGACACGAGATCATCTATGGCTACACCTTC
clone_size: once
v_call: TRBV19
d_call: -
j_call: TRBJ1-2

cdr3_aa: CATSLPTGKSSYNEQFF
cdr3_nt: TGTGCCACCAGCCTACCCACAGGGAAGAGCTCCTACAATGAGCAGTTCTTC
clone_size: -
v_call: TRBV15
d_call: -
j_call: TRBJ2-1

cdr3_aa: CASSRRRADTGELFF
cdr3_nt: TGTGCCAGCAGCCGACGGAGGGCGGACACCGGGGAGCTGTTTTTT
clone_size: -
v_call: TRBV11-2
d_call: -
j_call: TRBJ2-2

cdr3_aa: CASTLDRVAKQPQHF
cdr3_nt: TGTGCCAGCACCTTGGACAGGGTGGCAAAACAGCCCCAGCATTTT
clone_size: -
v_call: TRBV28
d_call: TRBD1
j_call: TRBJ1-5

cdr3_aa: CASRETADSYNSPLHF
cdr3_nt: TGTGCCAGCAGAGAGACAGCCGATTCCTATAATTCACCCCTCCACTTT
clone_size: -
v_call: TRBV6-6
d_call: -
j_call: TRBJ1-6

cdr3_aa: CATSRRGLATEAFF
cdr3_nt: TGTGCCACCAGCCGCAGGGGATTGGCCACTGAAGCTTTCTTT
clone_size: -
v_call: TRBV15
d_call: -
j_call: TRBJ1-1

cdr3_aa: CASSRTGVEAFF
cdr3_nt: TGTGCCAGCAGTAGGACAGGTGTTGAAGCTTTCTTT
clone_size: few
v_call: TRBV28
d_call: TRBD1
j_call: TRBJ1-1

cdr3_aa: CASSPRQNTEAFF
cdr3_nt: TGTGCCAGCAGCCCCCGACAGAACACTGAAGCTTTCTTT
clone_size: few
v_call: TRBV7-9
d_call: -
j_call: TRBJ1-1

cdr3_aa: CASSTRTGDGYTF
cdr3_nt: TGTGCCAGCAGCACCCGGACAGGGGATGGCTACACCTTC
clone_size: once
v_call: TRBV7-9
d_call: TRBD1
j_call: TRBJ1-2

cdr3_aa: CASTKGRGLTEAFF
cdr3_nt: TGTGCCAGCACCAAGGGCAGGGGCCTCACTGAAGCTTTCTTT
clone_size: -
v_call: TRBV6-1
d_call: -
j_call: TRBJ1-1

cdr3_aa: CASGFTGQGVSRTEAFF
cdr3_nt: TGTGCTAGTGGCTTTACGGGACAGGGGGTTAGTAGGACTGAAGCTTTCTTT
clone_size: -
v_call: TRBV12-5
d_call: TRBD1
j_call: TRBJ1-1

cdr3_aa: CASSSGQGPSYGYTF
cdr3_nt: TGTGCCAGCAGCTCGGGACAGGGTCCTAGCTATGGCTACACCTTC
clone_size: -
v_call: TRBV9
d_call: TRBD1
j_call: TRBJ1-2

cdr3_aa: CSVEQGNYGYTF
cdr3_nt: TGCAGCGTTGAACAGGGAAACTATGGCTACACCTTC
clone_size: -
v_call: TRBV29-1
d_call: -
j_call: TRBJ1-2

cdr3_aa: CASSRQDSYEQYF
cdr3_nt: TGTGCCAGCAGCCGACAGGACTCCTACGAGCAGTACTTC
clone_size: few
v_call: TRBV7-9
d_call: -
j_call: TRBJ2-7

cdr3_aa: CASSPGDTPYEQYF
cdr3_nt: TGCGCCAGCAGCCCCGGGGACACACCCTACGAGCAGTACTTC
clone_size: few
v_call: TRBV5-1
d_call: -
j_call: TRBJ2-7

cdr3_aa: CSVGFGPGGPYEQYF
cdr3_nt: TGCAGCGTTGGGTTCGGTCCTGGGGGCCCCTACGAGCAGTACTTC
clone_size: -
v_call: TRBV29-1
d_call: -
j_call: TRBJ2-7

cdr3_aa: CASSLTGQRDTEAFF
cdr3_nt: TGCGCCAGCAGCTTGACGGGTCAACGGGACACTGAAGCTTTCTTT
clone_size: -
v_call: TRBV5-1
d_call: -
j_call: TRBJ1-1

cdr3_aa: CASSRSRTGREQYF
cdr3_nt: TGTGCCAGCAGCCGTTCGAGGACAGGGAGGGAGCAGTACTTC
clone_size: -
v_call: TRBV11-2
d_call: TRBD1
j_call: TRBJ2-7